This passage covers 15 T cell receptor beta chains from one sample sequenced in a study of blood T cell repertoires in COVID-19. Clones were read by immunoSEQ multiplex PCR, and TCRdb kept only the in-frame ones, dropping some. The sample lists fewer than 180,000 clones; 75% to 90% were seen once. Sequenced sample: peripheral blood. All receptors come from a woman aged 55 to 70 with active or convalescent COVID-19.

This sequence joins TRBV6-5 and TRBJ1-1; a weak D match, TRBD1 (5 bases). Germline loops: CDR1 MNHEY, CDR2 SVGAGI. V was cut by 4 bases and J by 2 bases, with 11 bases left in between. The CDR3 spans 14 residues. Here the CDR3 DNA reads TGTGCCAGCAGTTTGGGGCCAATAAACACTGAAGCTTTCTTT. Its translation: CASSLGPINTEAFF.

The V call is TRBV6-2 or TRBV6-3, the J call TRBJ2-2; D is unclear. CDR1 is MNHEY and CDR2 is SVGEGT in the germline V gene. The CDR3 extends over 14 amino acids. The V gene lost 4 bases and the J gene lost 6 bases, with 12 bases spanning the gap. The CDR3 here is CASSFSSPAGELFF. The CDR3 nucleotides are TGTGCCAGCAGTTTTAGCTCGCCAGCCGGGGAGCTGTTTTTT.

The CDR3 coding sequence is TGTGCCAGTAGTATGGAAGGAGGATCCGGGGCCAACGTCCTGACTTTC. It codes for CASSMEGGSGANVLTF. The rearrangement uses TRBV19 and TRBJ2-6; the D gene is possibly TRBD2 (5 bases). V was pared by 3 bases and J by 4 bases, with 13 bases between. In germline, CDR1 is LNHDA, CDR2 SQIVND (reference sequence). The CDR3 runs 16 residues.

This clone turned up a few times. This sequence joins TRBV9 and TRBJ2-2; 7 bases line up with TRBD1. The CDR3 contains 16 residues. Per the germline V gene, CDR1 is SGDLS and CDR2 is YYNGEE. V dropped 0 bases and J dropped 5; count of bases not matched to a gene: 7. CDR3: CASSVVRPGGTGELFF. The CDR3 coding sequence is TGTGCCAGCAGCGTAGTTCGGCCAGGGGGTACCGGGGAGCTGTTTTTT. The whole variable domain, remainder taken from reference TRBV9 and TRBJ2-2, is DSGVTQTPKHLITATGQRVTLRCSPRSGDLSVYWYQQSLDQGLQFLIQYYNGEERAKGNILERFSAQQFPDLHSELNLSSLELGDSALYFCASSVVRPGGTGELFFGEGSRLTVL.

The chain links TRBV23-1 to TRBJ2-4; 8 bases fit TRBD1. TRBV23-1 is an ORF for which the function is uncertain. This CDR3 contains 16 residues. V shed 4 bases and J 2 bases; nucleotides not matched to a gene: 7. This CDR3 is CASSRPTGVPKNIQYF. CDR3 nucleotide sequence: TGCGCCAGCAGTCGGCCGACAGGGGTACCCAAAAACATTCAGTACTTC.

The chain is built from TRBV7-6 and TRBJ1-3; D not resolved. Germline values: CDR1 SGHVS, CDR2 FNYEAQ. The CDR3 contains 17 residues. V gave up 2 bases and J gave up 0 bases, with 14 bases separating them. The CDR3 DNA is TGTGCCAGCAGCTTAAATGTGGGCAGTCTCTCTGGAAACACCATATATTTT. Its translation: CASSLNVGSLSGNTIYF.

This clone has just a few counts. This chain uses TRBV2 with TRBJ2-2, with TRBD1 as a possible D gene (5 bases). Per germline, CDR1 SNHLY and CDR2 FYNNEI. The ends were cut back, 5 bases at V and 1 base at J, with 11 bases in the middle. CDR3 size: 15 residues. The CDR3 bases are TGTGCCAGCAGTCCGCAGGGAATGAACACCGGGGAGCTGTTTTTT. This codes for CASSPQGMNTGELFF.

The V call is TRBV3-1 (or the pseudogene TRBV3-2), the J call TRBJ2-5; 9 positions match TRBD2. This CDR3 comprises 18 residues. V trimming: 0 bases; J trimming: 3 bases; junction bases outside the gene matches: 11. Germline loops: CDR1 LGHDT, CDR2 YNNKEL (reference sequence). The CDR3 loop is CASSQEKGLAGEEETQYF. DNA of the CDR3: TGTGCCAGCAGCCAAGAAAAAGGATTAGCGGGGGAGGAAGAGACCCAGTACTTC.

The J gene is TRBJ1-2, the V gene TRBV18; D gene uncertain. The V end lost 3 bases, the J end lost 6 bases, and 11 bases lay between the germline ends. The CDR3 is made up of 13 amino acids. Germline loops: CDR1 KGHSH, CDR2 LQKENI. CDR3 coding DNA: TGTGCCAGCTCACCCGGGGTGGAGGATGGCTACACCTTC. This codes for CASSPGVEDGYTF.

The chain couples TRBV27 to TRBJ1-4; the match to TRBD1 covers 8 bases. The CDR3 is 14 amino acids. CDR1 and CDR2 (germline): MNHEY, SMNVEV (reference sequence). Trimming took 6 bases from V and 7 from J; bases not matched to a gene: 7. CDR3 amino acids: CASRPRDRIEKLFF. CDR3 nucleotide sequence: TGTGCCAGCAGACCCAGGGACAGGATTGAAAAACTGTTTTTT.

CDR3 nucleotide sequence: TGTGCCAGCAGTTTACTAGCGGGGACGAACACCGGGGAGCTGTTTTTT. It codes for CASSLLAGTNTGELFF. The rearrangement links TRBV27 to TRBJ2-2; 9 bases line up with TRBD2. The CDR3 sequence is 16 residues long. The junction had 1 base not matched to a gene; V was cut back by 2 bases and J by 0 bases. Germline CDR1 MNHEY, CDR2 SMNVEV (reference sequence).

The J gene is TRBJ2-2, the V gene TRBV4-3; 10 nucleotides align to TRBD2. The V and J ends lost 0 bases and 4 bases, in that order; junction bases with no gene match: 8. Germline V gene lookup returns CDR1 LGHNA and CDR2 YSLEER. The CDR3 spans 18 residues. Here the CDR3 reads CASSQDFGSGGFTGELFF. In DNA form, the CDR3 reads TGCGCCAGCAGCCAAGATTTTGGTAGCGGGGGGTTCACCGGGGAGCTGTTTTTT.

V is TRBV7-2 and J is TRBJ2-2, with D perhaps TRBD2 (7 bases). Germline V gene data show CDR1 as SGHTA and CDR2 as FQGNSA. V was shortened by 0 bases and J by 4 bases, with 12 bases between the two germline ends. This CDR3 comprises 16 residues. The CDR3 reads CASSLAGGRVTGELFF. The CDR3 coding sequence is TGTGCCAGCAGCTTAGCCGGGGGGCGGGTCACCGGGGAGCTGTTTTTT.

The V call is TRBV19, the J call TRBJ1-3; D gene unclear. CDR1 LNHDA and CDR2 SQIVND come from the germline V gene (reference sequence). Trimming took 3 bases from V and 4 from J, leaving 10 bases between them. The CDR3 runs to 14 residues. In DNA, the CDR3 is TGTGCCAGTAGTATTTTAAATCAGGGAAACACCATATATTTT. Translation: CASSILNQGNTIYF.

The chain joins TRBV19 to TRBJ2-2, with D tentatively TRBD2 (6 bases). Germline V gene lookup returns CDR1 LNHDA and CDR2 SQIVND (reference sequence). CDR3 length: 17 residues. Trimming took 1 base from V and 2 from J, leaving 14 bases between them. CDR3 sequence (DNA): TGTGCCAGTAGTATAGGACGCGGGGCGCTTAACACCGGGGAGCTGTTTTTT. Amino acid sequence: CASSIGRGALNTGELFF.